This TCR beta chain was observed in a study of T cell repertoires in cytomegalovirus infection. About the research overall: In public TCR beta signatures, there were indications of both CMV infection and matching HLA type. General study results and limits: Adding up the frequency of public TCR beta families identified people who carried CMV plus the relevant HLA. The ex vivo response was dominated by HLA-C-restricted CMV-specific TCR beta clonotypes.

For this clonotype: Its antigen remains unidentified.

Germline V gene lookup returns CDR1 SEHNR and CDR2 FQNEAQ (reference sequence). The CDR3 is made up of 14 amino acids. The germline V and J ends were trimmed by 5 bases and 6 bases, with 13 bases remaining between them. TCRdb re-called the reads with MiXCR, one entry per CDR3 protein. The sample has 450,000 to 600,000 distinct CDR3 sequences, 30% to 40% seen once. Material: cultured PBMCs, obtained from culture after CMV antigen stimulation. The chain carries TRBV7-9 and TRBJ2-2, with D perhaps matching TRBD1 (6 bases). This sequence was found in a human donor in good health (CMV status not recorded). Some clones in this sample may be carry-over from other donors' samples. The CDR3 sequence is CASSRNRVAGELFF. For the CDR3, the DNA is TGTGCCAGCAGCCGAAACAGGGTCGCCGGGGAGCTGTTTTTT. Full variable domain (missing parts from reference TRBV7-9 and TRBJ2-2): DTGVSQNPRHKITKRGQNVTFRCDPISEHNRLYWYRQTLGQGPEFLTYFQNEAQLEKSRLLSDRFSAERPKGSFSTLEIQRTEQGDSAMYLCASSRNRVAGELFFGEGSRLTVL.